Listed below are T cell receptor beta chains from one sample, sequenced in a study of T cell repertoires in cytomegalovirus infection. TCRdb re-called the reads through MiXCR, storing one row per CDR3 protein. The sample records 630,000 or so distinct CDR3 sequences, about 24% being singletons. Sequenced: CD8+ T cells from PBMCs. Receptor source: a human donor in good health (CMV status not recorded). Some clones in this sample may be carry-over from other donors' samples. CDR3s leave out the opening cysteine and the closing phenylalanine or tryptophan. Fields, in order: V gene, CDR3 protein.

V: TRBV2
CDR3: ASSDPGGQDNQPQH

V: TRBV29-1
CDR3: SVDGGDYT

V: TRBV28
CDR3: ASSLAWSPNTEAF

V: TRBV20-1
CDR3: SARTQGVGNEQF

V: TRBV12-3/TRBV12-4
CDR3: AGTSWGVNTEAF

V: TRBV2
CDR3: ASSEMGALYGYT

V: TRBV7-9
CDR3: ASSVGAANYGYT

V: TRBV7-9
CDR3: ASSVGGATEAF

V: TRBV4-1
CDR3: ASSQRTDTQY

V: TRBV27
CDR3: ASSFLGGGTEAF

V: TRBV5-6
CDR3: ASSSRLAGPTYEQY

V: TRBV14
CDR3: ASSHGLVEQF

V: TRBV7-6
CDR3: ASRPPTGGEAF

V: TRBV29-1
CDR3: SVAGGRNTEAF

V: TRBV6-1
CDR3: ASNPTQGNTEAF

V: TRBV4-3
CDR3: ASSQEQGNNEQF

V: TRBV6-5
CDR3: ASRKGGGPNEQF

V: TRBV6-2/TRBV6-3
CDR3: ASGNRGSSYSGANVLT

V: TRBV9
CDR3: ASSVATTVGTNTEAF

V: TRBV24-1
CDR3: ATSDLQGSAYNEQF

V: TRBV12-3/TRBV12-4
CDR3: ASSFKRGYNEQF

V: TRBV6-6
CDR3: ASSYGGGNGYT

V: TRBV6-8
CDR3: ASSYLDSDYNEQF

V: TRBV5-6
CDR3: ASRGDFAGDTQY

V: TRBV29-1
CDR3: SFYWISGELF

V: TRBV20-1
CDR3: SARTRTPDGYT

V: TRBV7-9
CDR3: ASSLAYLGTQY

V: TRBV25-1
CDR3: ASSHGRYQETQY

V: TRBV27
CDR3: ASSLGSFYNEQF

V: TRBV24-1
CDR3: ATSASTGEKNTGELF

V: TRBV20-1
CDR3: SARLRQGQNEKLF

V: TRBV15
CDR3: ATSGDRAQETQY

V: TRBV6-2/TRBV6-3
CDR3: ASSTVRFTGELF

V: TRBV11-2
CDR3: ASSPEGQPGNEQF

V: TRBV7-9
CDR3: ATGTGSSNQPQH

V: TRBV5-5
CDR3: ASSLEGNTYTDTQY

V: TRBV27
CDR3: ASSSTSRVDTQY

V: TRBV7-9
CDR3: ASSPTVGGFADTQY

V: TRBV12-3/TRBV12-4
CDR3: ASTPGPNTGELF

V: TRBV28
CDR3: ATKQGRFSNYGYT

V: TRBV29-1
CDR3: SVPEPGSGGYT